This T cell receptor (beta chain) appears in the sequencing data of a study of graft-versus-host responses after intestinal transplantation. General observations from the study: Detection of GvH clones occurred in recipient marrow, and some had their first appearance in ileum or blood.

On this clone: Its antigen is not identified.

Germline V lookup: CDR1 MNHEY, CDR2 SMNVEV (reference sequence). V was cut by 5 bases and J by 3 bases, with 20 bases left in between. CDR3 length equals 17 residues. Assay used: immunoSEQ multiplex PCR; TCRdb lists only in-frame clones, some missing. The sample holds 120,000 or so clones, over 85% seen once. This TCR derives from a human donor who received an intestinal transplant. The starting material was unstimulated CD8+ T cells sorted from spleen or lymph node cells, obtained before intestinal transplant. This sequence joins TRBV27 and TRBJ2-1; a possible D gene is TRBD2 (6 bases). The CDR3 nucleotides read TGTGCCAGCAGTGGGGGGTCGGATTTAAGAGGCTACAATGAGCAGTTCTTC. Translation gives CASSGGSDLRGYNEQFF.